This T cell receptor (beta chain) was recovered during a study of T cell responses to AZD1222 COVID-19 vaccine. Findings and limits, study-wide: Targets within unmutated variant regions were reportedly found for nearly half of spike-specific TCRs. Samples come after the peak T cell response, not at day 14.

Method: immunoSEQ multiplex PCR; TCRdb's copy keeps in-frame clones and lacks some. Found here are about 100,000 clones, roughly nine tenths of them singletons; the top ten hold about 1.7%. This CDR3 region has 16 residues. Germline values: CDR1 SGHVS, CDR2 FQNEAQ. V lost 5 bases and J 0 bases, leaving 17 bases between the germline ends. Of note for this clone: Its antigen is unidentified.

The chain has TRBV7-8 and TRBJ2-7, with a possible D match to TRBD2 (7 bases). This TCR was sampled from an adult in good health. Sequencing was performed on peripheral blood, taken on day 0 of AZD1222 vaccination. The CDR3 DNA follows: TGTGCCAGCAGCAAGAGGGGGGGGGCCAGCTCCTACGAGCAGTACTTC. Protein sequence: CASSKRGGASSYEQYF.